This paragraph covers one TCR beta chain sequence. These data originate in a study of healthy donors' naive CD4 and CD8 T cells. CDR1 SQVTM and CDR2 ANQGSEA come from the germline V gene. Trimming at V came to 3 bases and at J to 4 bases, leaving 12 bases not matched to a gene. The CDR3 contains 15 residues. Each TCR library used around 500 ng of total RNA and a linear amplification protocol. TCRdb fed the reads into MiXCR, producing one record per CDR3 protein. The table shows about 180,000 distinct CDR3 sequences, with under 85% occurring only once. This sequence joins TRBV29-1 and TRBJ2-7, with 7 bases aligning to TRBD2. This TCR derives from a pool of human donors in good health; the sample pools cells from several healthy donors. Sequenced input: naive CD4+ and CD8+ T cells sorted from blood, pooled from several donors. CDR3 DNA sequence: TGCAGCGTTGACGGCCTAAGCGGGGCAACGTACGAGCAGTACTTC. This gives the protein CSVDGLSGATYEQYF.